The rows below give T cell receptor beta chains drawn from one sample of a study of siplizumab effects on memory and regulatory T cells. The data were produced by immunoSEQ multiplex PCR, yet TCRdb's version contains in-frame clones alone and is incomplete. Here the sample spans some 97,000 clones, about 90% being singletons. The sequencing input was Tregs sorted from blood. The receptors were sampled from a human donor in good health. Each CDR3 is given with its conserved first and last residue. Fields, in order: J gene, V gene, clone size, D gene, CDR3 DNA, CDR3 protein. The D gene is left open where the match is weak. Not every row has a clone size; where given, it reads once, few, many or a size class.

J gene: TRBJ1-5; V gene: TRBV7-2; clone size: .; D gene: TRBD1; CDR3 DNA: TGTGCCAGCAGCTTAAGGGCAGGGGGTAGCAATCAGCCCCAGCATTTT; CDR3 protein: CASSLRAGGSNQPQHF
J gene: TRBJ2-1; V gene: TRBV12-5; clone size: once; D gene: .; CDR3 DNA: TGTGCTAGTGGTTCAGGTTATGAGCAGTTCTTC; CDR3 protein: CASGSGYEQFF
J gene: TRBJ2-3; V gene: TRBV6-5; clone size: .; D gene: .; CDR3 DNA: TGTGCCAGCAGTTACTGGGCTAGTAGGGCAGATACGCAGTATTTT; CDR3 protein: CASSYWASRADTQYF
J gene: TRBJ2-5; V gene: TRBV7-3; clone size: .; D gene: TRBD2; CDR3 DNA: TGTGCCAGCAGCGCAGAAGGACTAGCGGGAGGTAGGGAGACCCAGTACTTC; CDR3 protein: CASSAEGLAGGRETQYF
J gene: TRBJ1-2; V gene: TRBV5-1; clone size: .; D gene: .; CDR3 DNA: TGCGCCAGCAGCAGGGACACGGGTCTTGATGGCTACACCTTC; CDR3 protein: CASSRDTGLDGYTF
J gene: TRBJ2-3; V gene: TRBV7-9; clone size: once; D gene: TRBD2; CDR3 DNA: TGTGCCAGCAGCTTAGCTGAAGCGGGATGGGTTGATACGCAGTATTTT; CDR3 protein: CASSLAEAGWVDTQYF
J gene: TRBJ2-1; V gene: TRBV5-3; clone size: .; D gene: .; CDR3 DNA: TGTGCCAGACCGGGCCAGGGGAATTACAATGAGCAGTTCTTC; CDR3 protein: CARPGQGNYNEQFF
J gene: TRBJ2-1; V gene: TRBV4-1; clone size: .; D gene: TRBD2; CDR3 DNA: TGCGCCAGCAGCCAAGAGGGGGGGACCTACAATGAGCAGTTCTTC; CDR3 protein: CASSQEGGTYNEQFF
J gene: TRBJ2-5; V gene: TRBV5-1; clone size: .; D gene: .; CDR3 DNA: TGCGCCAGCAGCTTGGCCGACTTACCCGCGGGGACCCAGTACTTC; CDR3 protein: CASSLADLPAGTQYF
J gene: TRBJ2-3; V gene: TRBV18; clone size: .; D gene: TRBD1; CDR3 DNA: TGTGCCAGCTCACTGAGGACAGGGGGCACAGATACGCAGTATTTT; CDR3 protein: CASSLRTGGTDTQYF
J gene: TRBJ2-7; V gene: TRBV6-6; clone size: .; D gene: TRBD2; CDR3 DNA: TGTGCCAGCAGTTACTCGGCGGGGGGATACTACGAGCAGTACTTC; CDR3 protein: CASSYSAGGYYEQYF
J gene: TRBJ2-1; V gene: TRBV5-1; clone size: .; D gene: .; CDR3 DNA: TGCGCCAGCAGGTTTGAAATATACAATGAGCAGTTCTTC; CDR3 protein: CASRFEIYNEQFF
J gene: TRBJ1-5; V gene: TRBV9; clone size: .; D gene: .; CDR3 DNA: TGTGCCAGCAGCCCCGGGGGTCCCTGGGGAAATCAGCCCCAGCATTTT; CDR3 protein: CASSPGGPWGNQPQHF
J gene: TRBJ2-5; V gene: TRBV30; clone size: .; D gene: .; CDR3 DNA: TGTGCCTGGACTAGGTTGGAGACCCAGTACTTC; CDR3 protein: CAWTRLETQYF
J gene: TRBJ2-7; V gene: TRBV28; clone size: .; D gene: .; CDR3 DNA: TGTGCCAGCAGTCCCGGTGGTCGTTTGGGGGTCGAGCAGTACTTC; CDR3 protein: CASSPGGRLGVEQYF
J gene: TRBJ2-7; V gene: TRBV28; clone size: .; D gene: .; CDR3 DNA: TGTGCCAGCGGGCAGGACTTCTCCTACGAGCAGTACTTC; CDR3 protein: CASGQDFSYEQYF
J gene: TRBJ1-4; V gene: TRBV18; clone size: .; D gene: .; CDR3 DNA: TGTGCCAGCTCACAAGGGGGAACAACTAATGAAAAACTGTTTTTT; CDR3 protein: CASSQGGTTNEKLFF
J gene: TRBJ1-2; V gene: TRBV29-1; clone size: .; D gene: .; CDR3 DNA: TGCAGCACTCGGGCTACGCAGGACGGCTACACCTTC; CDR3 protein: CSTRATQDGYTF
J gene: TRBJ1-5; V gene: TRBV6-1; clone size: .; D gene: .; CDR3 DNA: TGTGCCAGCAGTGAAAAATTAGCAGGGGTTATTAATAGCAATCAGCCCCAGCATTTT; CDR3 protein: CASSEKLAGVINSNQPQHF
J gene: TRBJ2-2; V gene: TRBV6-5; clone size: .; D gene: .; CDR3 DNA: TGTGCCAGCAGTTACTCGAAGCGCCGGCGGACCGGGGAGCTGTTTTTT; CDR3 protein: CASSYSKRRRTGELFF
J gene: TRBJ2-1; V gene: TRBV7-9; clone size: .; D gene: .; CDR3 DNA: TGTGCCAGCAGCTTAGGTCCAGCGGGCTCCTACAATGAGCAGTTCTTC; CDR3 protein: CASSLGPAGSYNEQFF
J gene: TRBJ1-2; V gene: TRBV29-1; clone size: .; D gene: TRBD1; CDR3 DNA: TGCAGCGTCGTCACGCTAAAGGGGGCTTTTATCTATGGCTACACCTTC; CDR3 protein: CSVVTLKGAFIYGYTF
J gene: TRBJ1-1; V gene: TRBV5-5; clone size: .; D gene: .; CDR3 DNA: TGTGCCAGCAGCTTGGCCGGGGCAGGGAGGTTTAACACTGAAGCTTTCTTT; CDR3 protein: CASSLAGAGRFNTEAFF
J gene: TRBJ2-1; V gene: TRBV5-4; clone size: .; D gene: TRBD2; CDR3 DNA: TGTGCCAGCAGCTCCGGGACTAGCGGGATTGACAATGAGCAGTTCTTC; CDR3 protein: CASSSGTSGIDNEQFF
J gene: TRBJ2-7; V gene: TRBV28; clone size: .; D gene: .; CDR3 DNA: TGTGCCAGCAGTCAGTCCACCCTGGAGCAGTACTTC; CDR3 protein: CASSQSTLEQYF
J gene: TRBJ1-2; V gene: TRBV5-6; clone size: .; D gene: .; CDR3 DNA: TGTGCCAGCAGCTTGGGGGGCGTTTATGGCTACACCTTC; CDR3 protein: CASSLGGVYGYTF
J gene: TRBJ2-7; V gene: TRBV25-1; clone size: .; D gene: .; CDR3 DNA: TGTGCCAGCAGTGAAAACAGAGGGGGGGGCAGCTCCTACGAGCAGTACTTC; CDR3 protein: CASSENRGGGSSYEQYF
J gene: TRBJ2-1; V gene: TRBV6-5; clone size: .; D gene: TRBD1; CDR3 DNA: TGTGCCAGCAGTTACGAGGGGACAGGGGGCAATGAGCAGTTCTTC; CDR3 protein: CASSYEGTGGNEQFF
J gene: TRBJ1-3; V gene: TRBV2; clone size: .; D gene: .; CDR3 DNA: TGTGCCAGCAGTCCACGGACAGCTGGAAACACCATATATTTT; CDR3 protein: CASSPRTAGNTIYF
J gene: TRBJ2-5; V gene: TRBV4-1; clone size: .; D gene: TRBD1; CDR3 DNA: TGCGCCAGCAGCTCGATTACAGGGGGTGTGAGCGAGACCCAGTACTTC; CDR3 protein: CASSSITGGVSETQYF
J gene: TRBJ2-1; V gene: TRBV19; clone size: .; D gene: TRBD2; CDR3 DNA: TGTGCCAGTAAACGCGGGAGTGGTTGGAATGAGCAGTTCTTC; CDR3 protein: CASKRGSGWNEQFF
J gene: TRBJ1-2; V gene: TRBV28; clone size: .; D gene: .; CDR3 DNA: TGTGCCAGCAGTTTCCCTCAACAGGTGATTAACTATGGCTACACCTTC; CDR3 protein: CASSFPQQVINYGYTF
J gene: TRBJ2-2; V gene: TRBV6-5; clone size: once; D gene: TRBD1; CDR3 DNA: TGTGCCAGCAGTAACGACAGGGGGCGCAGGGGGGAGCTGTTTTTT; CDR3 protein: CASSNDRGRRGELFF
J gene: TRBJ2-1; V gene: TRBV28; clone size: .; D gene: .; CDR3 DNA: TGTGCCAGCAGTCAAGCTACAGTTCTTGGTGAGCAGTTCTTC; CDR3 protein: CASSQATVLGEQFF
J gene: TRBJ1-3; V gene: TRBV5-6; clone size: .; D gene: .; CDR3 DNA: TGTGCCAGCAACGTGAGGACACCTGGAAACACCATATATTTT; CDR3 protein: CASNVRTPGNTIYF
J gene: TRBJ1-1; V gene: TRBV10-3; clone size: .; D gene: TRBD1; CDR3 DNA: TGTGCCATCAGGGGGGACAGGTCGGCGGTCGTTGAAGCTTTCTTT; CDR3 protein: CAIRGDRSAVVEAFF
J gene: TRBJ2-7; V gene: TRBV27; clone size: .; D gene: .; CDR3 DNA: TGTGCCAGCAGTTTAGGGAGATCTTCTTGGTACGAGCAGTACTTC; CDR3 protein: CASSLGRSSWYEQYF
J gene: TRBJ2-1; V gene: TRBV9; clone size: .; D gene: .; CDR3 DNA: TGTGCCAGCAGTCACCGGACCCACGGAGATGAGCAGTTCTTC; CDR3 protein: CASSHRTHGDEQFF
J gene: TRBJ2-7; V gene: TRBV2; clone size: .; D gene: .; CDR3 DNA: TGTGCCAGCAAAAAGGAATCCTCCTACGAGCAGTACTTC; CDR3 protein: CASKKESSYEQYF
J gene: TRBJ1-5; V gene: TRBV2; clone size: .; D gene: TRBD1; CDR3 DNA: TGTGCCAGCAGCGAGGACAGGGGTCGTCAGCCCCAGCATTTT; CDR3 protein: CASSEDRGRQPQHF
J gene: TRBJ2-7; V gene: TRBV6-5; clone size: .; D gene: TRBD2; CDR3 DNA: TGTGCCAGCCGGACTAGCGGAACCTACGAGCAGTACTTC; CDR3 protein: CASRTSGTYEQYF
J gene: TRBJ1-1; V gene: TRBV4-1; clone size: .; D gene: .; CDR3 DNA: TGCGCCAGCAGCCAACAAGAGGGGCCAGACGTGAGGGAAGCTTTCTTT; CDR3 protein: CASSQQEGPDVREAFF
J gene: TRBJ2-1; V gene: TRBV19; clone size: .; D gene: .; CDR3 DNA: TGTGCCACGAAAGCCCTGGACAGTTTCAATGAGCAGTTCTTC; CDR3 protein: CATKALDSFNEQFF
J gene: TRBJ1-1; V gene: TRBV7-9; clone size: .; D gene: .; CDR3 DNA: TGTGCCAGCAGTTCTCGGACCCTTGGGGTGAAGGTCTCTGAAGCTTTCTTT; CDR3 protein: CASSSRTLGVKVSEAFF
J gene: TRBJ2-7; V gene: TRBV29-1; clone size: .; D gene: TRBD2; CDR3 DNA: TGCAGCGTTGGAGACATTGATAGCGGGAGGTCCCTCTACGAGCAGTACTTC; CDR3 protein: CSVGDIDSGRSLYEQYF
J gene: TRBJ1-2; V gene: TRBV6-5; clone size: once; D gene: .; CDR3 DNA: TGTGCCAGCAGGGGGATAGCACACCCCTATGGCTACACCTTC; CDR3 protein: CASRGIAHPYGYTF
J gene: TRBJ1-2; V gene: TRBV28; clone size: .; D gene: .; CDR3 DNA: TGTGCCAGCAGAAAACGGGGGGGCAAGGACTATGGCTACACCTTC; CDR3 protein: CASRKRGGKDYGYTF
J gene: TRBJ2-3; V gene: TRBV7-8; clone size: .; D gene: TRBD2; CDR3 DNA: TGTGCCAGCAGCGACGGGACTAGGATAGATACGCAGTATTTT; CDR3 protein: CASSDGTRIDTQYF
J gene: TRBJ1-5; V gene: TRBV30; clone size: .; D gene: .; CDR3 DNA: TGTGCCTGGAGCGCTAACGGGGGCATAAGCAATCAGCCCCAGCATTTT; CDR3 protein: CAWSANGGISNQPQHF
J gene: TRBJ2-3; V gene: TRBV9; clone size: .; D gene: TRBD2; CDR3 DNA: TGTGCCAGCAGCGTCCTGGGACTAGCGGGGAGCACAGATACGCAGTATTTT; CDR3 protein: CASSVLGLAGSTDTQYF